The sequence of this TCR beta chain was determined in a study of PD-L1 blockade in urothelial cancer. Study summary: Patients' histories included 0 to 3 prior chemotherapy regimens.

Time point defined: pretreatment peripheral blood. This clone was recorded only once. Its antigen is not known. The CDR3 consists of 15 residues. J was trimmed by 7 bases and V by 5 bases; bases with no gene match: 6. Per germline, CDR1 SGHVS and CDR2 FNYEAQ. Regarding the study as a whole: Durable-benefit cases showed more tumor-associated blood clone expansion at 3 weeks.

Added to each PCR by spiking were synthetic TCR analog templates. The table came from immunoSEQ multiplex PCR; TCRdb's copy has only in-frame clones and leaves some out. The data show about 52,000 clones, roughly four fifths seen once. Sequenced material: PBMCs, taken around atezolizumab (anti-PD-L1) treatment. The gene calls are TRBV7-6 and TRBJ2-1; 12 positions match TRBD1. The sequence was obtained from a man in his 70s with urothelial cancer. The CDR3 loop is CASSAGTGGLNEQFF. In nucleotides, the CDR3 is TGTGCCAGCAGCGCCGGGACAGGGGGCTTGAATGAGCAGTTCTTC.